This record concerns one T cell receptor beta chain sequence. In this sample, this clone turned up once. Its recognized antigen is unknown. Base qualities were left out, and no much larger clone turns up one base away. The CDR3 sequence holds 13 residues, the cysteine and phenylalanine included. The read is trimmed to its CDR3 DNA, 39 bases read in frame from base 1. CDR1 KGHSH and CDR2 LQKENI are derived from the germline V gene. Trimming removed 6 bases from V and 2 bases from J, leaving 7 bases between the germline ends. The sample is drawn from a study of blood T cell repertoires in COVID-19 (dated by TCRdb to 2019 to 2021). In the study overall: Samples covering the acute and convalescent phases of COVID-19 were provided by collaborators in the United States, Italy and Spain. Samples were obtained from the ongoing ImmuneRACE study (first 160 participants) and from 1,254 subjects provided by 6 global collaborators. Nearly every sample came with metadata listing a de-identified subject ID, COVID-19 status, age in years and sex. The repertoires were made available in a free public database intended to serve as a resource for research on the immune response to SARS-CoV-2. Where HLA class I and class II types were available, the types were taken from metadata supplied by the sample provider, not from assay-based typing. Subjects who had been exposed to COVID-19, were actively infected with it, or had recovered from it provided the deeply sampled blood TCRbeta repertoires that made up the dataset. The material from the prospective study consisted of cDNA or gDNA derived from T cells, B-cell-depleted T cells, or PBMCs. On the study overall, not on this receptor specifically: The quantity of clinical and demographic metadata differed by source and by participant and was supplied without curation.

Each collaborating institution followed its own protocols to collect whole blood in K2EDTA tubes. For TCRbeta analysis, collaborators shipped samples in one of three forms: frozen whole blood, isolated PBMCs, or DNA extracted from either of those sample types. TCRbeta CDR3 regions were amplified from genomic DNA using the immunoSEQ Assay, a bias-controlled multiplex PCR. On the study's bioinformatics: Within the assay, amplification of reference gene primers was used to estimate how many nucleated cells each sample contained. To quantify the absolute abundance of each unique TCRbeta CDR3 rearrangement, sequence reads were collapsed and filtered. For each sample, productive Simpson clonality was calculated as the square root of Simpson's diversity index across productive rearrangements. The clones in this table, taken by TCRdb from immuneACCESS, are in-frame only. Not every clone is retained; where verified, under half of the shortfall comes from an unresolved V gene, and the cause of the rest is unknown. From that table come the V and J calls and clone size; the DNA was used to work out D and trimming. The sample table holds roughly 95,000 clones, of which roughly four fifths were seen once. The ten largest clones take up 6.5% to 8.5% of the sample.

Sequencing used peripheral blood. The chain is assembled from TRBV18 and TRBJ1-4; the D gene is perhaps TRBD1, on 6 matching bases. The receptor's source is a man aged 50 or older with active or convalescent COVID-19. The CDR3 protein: CASSGQTNEKLFF. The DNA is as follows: TGTGCCAGCTCTGGACAGACTAATGAAAAACTGTTTTTT.